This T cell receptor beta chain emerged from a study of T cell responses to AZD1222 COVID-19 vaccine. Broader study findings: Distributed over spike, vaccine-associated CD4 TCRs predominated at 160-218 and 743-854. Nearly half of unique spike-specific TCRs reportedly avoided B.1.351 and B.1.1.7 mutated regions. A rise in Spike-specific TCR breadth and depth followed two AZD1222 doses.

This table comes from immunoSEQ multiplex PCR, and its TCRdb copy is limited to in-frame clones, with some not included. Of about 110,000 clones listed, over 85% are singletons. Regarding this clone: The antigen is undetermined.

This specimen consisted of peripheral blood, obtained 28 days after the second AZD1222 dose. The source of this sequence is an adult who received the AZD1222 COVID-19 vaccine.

As DNA, the CDR3 is TGTGCCATCAGTGGGACTAATAACAATGAGCAGTTCTTC. Translated: CAISGTNNNEQFF. This chain connects TRBV10-3 to TRBJ2-1, with TRBD2 as a possible D gene (6 bases). The V gene lost 4 bases and the J gene lost 5 bases, with 9 bases spanning the gap. Germline V gene lookup returns CDR1 ENHRY and CDR2 SYGVKD. This CDR3 contains 13 residues.